This T cell receptor (beta chain) emerged from a study of blood T cell repertoires in COVID-19. Study overall: COVID-19 samples, acute and convalescent, were from the United States, Italy and Spain. PBMCs, B-cell-depleted T cells, or T cells provided the cDNA or gDNA that made up the material.

The length of the CDR3 is 15 residues. In germline, CDR1 is PRHDT, CDR2 FYEKMQ (reference sequence). The V gene lost 6 bases and the J gene lost 0 bases, with 12 bases spanning the gap. Original data processing: Amplification from reference gene primers served as the basis for estimated nucleated cell counts. Generated by immunoSEQ multiplex PCR, the TCRdb table keeps only in-frame clones and is missing some. V, J and clone size are taken as reported in that table, and D and trimming were inferred from the DNA itself. The data hold a few hundred thousand clones, with 84% observed a single time. The chain joins TRBV13 to TRBJ1-3; weak D call: TRBD1 (6 bases). The receptor was isolated from a woman aged 60 to 75 who had recovered from COVID-19. The sequenced sample was peripheral blood. CDR3 sequence: CASRITGLSGNTIYF. The CDR3 nucleotides are TGTGCCAGCAGAATCACAGGGCTCTCTGGAAACACCATATATTTT.